The rows below give T cell receptor beta chains drawn from one sample of a study of blood T cell repertoires in COVID-19. Only in-frame clones appear in the TCRdb table, and some are missing; sequencing was by immunoSEQ multiplex PCR. Of some 260,000 clones detected, 70% to 90% appear once; the ten largest clones hold 3%. The sequencing sample was made of peripheral blood. The source is a man aged 18 to 35 with active or convalescent COVID-19. Each CDR3 is given with its conserved first and last residue. D genes are given only for firm matches. Part of the rows lack a size; the others show once, few, many or a class for expanded clones.

J	V	size	D	CDR3	DNA
TRBJ2-1	TRBV2	-	TRBD2	CASSEVLAGGFHEQFF	TGTGCCAGCAGTGAGGTACTAGCGGGAGGGTTCCATGAGCAGTTCTTC
TRBJ1-2	TRBV4-3	-	TRBD1	CASSLEQGAHGYTF	TGCGCCAGCAGCCTAGAACAGGGGGCGCACGGCTACACCTTC
TRBJ2-7	TRBV7-2	-	TRBD1	CASSFRDRGLYEQYF	TGTGCCAGCAGCTTCCGGGACAGGGGACTCTACGAGCAGTACTTC
TRBJ1-1	TRBV19	-	TRBD1	CASSRNRQGVYTEAFF	TGTGCCAGTAGTAGAAACCGACAGGGGGTGTACACTGAAGCTTTCTTT
TRBJ2-1	TRBV5-4	-	TRBD2	CASSLDGSGGYNEQFF	TGTGCCAGCAGCTTGGACGGGAGCGGGGGGTACAATGAGCAGTTCTTC
TRBJ2-1	TRBV7-2	-	-	CASSETGENNEQFF	TGTGCCAGCTCCGAGACCGGGGAGAACAATGAGCAGTTCTTC
TRBJ2-7	TRBV20-1	-	-	CSALFGDRQYF	TGCAGTGCCCTCTTTGGAGACAGGCAGTACTTC
TRBJ2-7	TRBV5-6	-	-	CASRPRGSSYEQYF	TGTGCCAGCAGACCCCGGGGGTCTTCCTACGAGCAGTACTTC
TRBJ1-2	TRBV5-1	once	-	CASSLGSGSDGYTF	TGCGCCAGCAGCTTGGGATCCGGGAGCGATGGCTACACCTTC
TRBJ1-2	TRBV19	-	-	CASSLAGPGDGYTF	TGTGCCAGTAGTCTAGCGGGGCCGGGGGATGGCTACACCTTC
TRBJ2-7	TRBV6-1	-	-	CASSDTVLYEQYF	TGTGCCAGCAGTGATACGGTACTCTACGAGCAGTACTTC
TRBJ2-1	TRBV7-2	-	TRBD2	CASSGPGTSGSWGYNEQFF	TGTGCCAGCAGCGGGCCTGGGACTAGCGGGAGTTGGGGCTACAATGAGCAGTTCTTC
TRBJ2-1	TRBV29-1	-	-	CSVEDPGLSSYNEQFF	TGCAGCGTTGAAGATCCGGGATTGAGCTCCTACAATGAGCAGTTCTTC
TRBJ2-3	TRBV6-2/TRBV6-3	-	TRBD2	CASSYRAGESTDTQYF	TGTGCCAGCAGTTACAGAGCGGGAGAGAGCACAGATACGCAGTATTTT
TRBJ2-1	TRBV24-1	once	-	CATSESVYESSYNEQFF	TGTGCCACCAGTGAGTCCGTTTACGAGAGCTCCTACAATGAGCAGTTCTTC
TRBJ1-2	TRBV18	-	-	CASSPPGGANYGYTF	TGTGCCAGCTCACCACCGGGAGGAGCTAACTATGGCTACACCTTC
TRBJ1-2	TRBV4-3	-	-	CASSLKKGGYGYTF	TGCGCCAGCAGCCTGAAAAAAGGAGGCTATGGCTACACCTTC
TRBJ2-5	TRBV29-1	-	TRBD1	CSLEQGPSANQYF	TGCAGCTTGGAACAGGGGCCCTCCGCAAACCAGTACTTC
TRBJ1-1	TRBV11-2	once	-	CASSFEGRSTEAFF	TGTGCCAGCAGCTTCGAGGGAAGGAGCACTGAAGCTTTCTTT
TRBJ1-2	TRBV6-5	-	-	CASTPGTPYGYTF	TGTGCCAGCACGCCCGGGACACCATATGGCTACACCTTC
TRBJ2-2	TRBV7-9	-	-	CASSFTDRPPPAELFF	TGTGCCAGCAGCTTTACGGACAGACCTCCACCGGCGGAGCTGTTTTTT
TRBJ2-4	TRBV30	-	-	CAWSAFNRAENIQYF	TGTGCCTGGAGTGCCTTTAACAGGGCCGAAAACATTCAGTACTTC
TRBJ1-2	TRBV30	-	TRBD1	CAWSWTGGYTF	TGTGCCTGGAGTTGGACAGGTGGCTACACCTTC
TRBJ1-1	TRBV7-2	-	-	CASSFGLRPTEAFF	TGTGCCAGCAGCTTTGGACTTAGGCCCACTGAAGCTTTCTTT
TRBJ2-5	TRBV20-1	-	-	CSASPAEETQYF	TGCAGTGCTAGTCCTGCAGAAGAGACCCAGTACTTC
TRBJ1-2	TRBV19	-	TRBD1	CASSIPGQGDLYGYTF	TGTGCCAGTAGTATTCCGGGACAGGGGGACCTCTATGGCTACACCTTC
TRBJ1-5	TRBV28	-	TRBD1	CASSDRAGQPQHF	TGTGCCAGCAGTGACAGGGCGGGGCAGCCCCAGCATTTT
TRBJ2-1	TRBV10-2	-	-	CASSGWGGRNEQFF	TGCGCCAGCAGTGGGTGGGGGGGCCGGAATGAGCAGTTCTTC
TRBJ2-7	TRBV4-1	few	-	CASSQANRDYEQYF	TGCGCCAGCAGCCAAGCTAACAGGGACTACGAGCAGTACTTC
TRBJ1-4	TRBV7-2	-	TRBD1	CASSPTGGVFEKLFF	TGTGCCAGCAGCCCAACAGGGGGCGTTTTTGAAAAACTGTTTTTT
TRBJ1-3	TRBV9	-	-	CASSLYLSGNTIYF	TGTGCCAGCAGCCTATACTTATCCGGAAACACCATATATTTT
TRBJ2-5	TRBV7-2	-	-	CASSSKETQYF	TGTGCCAGCAGCTCTAAAGAGACCCAGTACTTC
TRBJ1-1	TRBV28	few	-	CASSFPLPRAGDEAFF	TGTGCCAGCAGTTTTCCCTTACCCCGGGCAGGGGATGAAGCTTTCTTT
TRBJ1-1	TRBV19	-	-	CASSIEDSTEAFF	TGTGCCAGTAGTATTGAGGACAGCACTGAAGCTTTCTTT
TRBJ2-1	TRBV19	-	TRBD2	CASSGLAGKIYNEQFF	TGTGCCAGTAGTGGACTAGCGGGTAAAATCTACAATGAGCAGTTCTTC
TRBJ2-7	TRBV28	-	TRBD1	CASSFGQEAYEQYF	TGTGCCAGCAGTTTCGGACAGGAAGCCTACGAGCAGTACTTC
TRBJ1-2	TRBV28	-	-	CASSFPGLSYGYTF	TGTGCCAGCAGCTTCCCGGGACTCAGCTATGGCTACACCTTC